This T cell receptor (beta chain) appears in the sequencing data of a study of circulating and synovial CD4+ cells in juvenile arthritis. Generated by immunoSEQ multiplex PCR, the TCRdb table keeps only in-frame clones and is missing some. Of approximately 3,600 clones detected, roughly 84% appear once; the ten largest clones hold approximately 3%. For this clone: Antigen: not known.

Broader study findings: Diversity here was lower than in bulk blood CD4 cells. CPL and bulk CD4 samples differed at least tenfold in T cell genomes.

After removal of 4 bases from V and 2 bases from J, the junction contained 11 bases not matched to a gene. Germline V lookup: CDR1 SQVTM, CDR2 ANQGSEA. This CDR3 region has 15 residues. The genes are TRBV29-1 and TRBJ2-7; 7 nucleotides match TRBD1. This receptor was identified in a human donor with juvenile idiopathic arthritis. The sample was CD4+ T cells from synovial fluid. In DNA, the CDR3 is TGCAGCGTTGGGGATGTTGGGGACAGACCCTACGAGCAGTACTTC. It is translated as CSVGDVGDRPYEQYF.